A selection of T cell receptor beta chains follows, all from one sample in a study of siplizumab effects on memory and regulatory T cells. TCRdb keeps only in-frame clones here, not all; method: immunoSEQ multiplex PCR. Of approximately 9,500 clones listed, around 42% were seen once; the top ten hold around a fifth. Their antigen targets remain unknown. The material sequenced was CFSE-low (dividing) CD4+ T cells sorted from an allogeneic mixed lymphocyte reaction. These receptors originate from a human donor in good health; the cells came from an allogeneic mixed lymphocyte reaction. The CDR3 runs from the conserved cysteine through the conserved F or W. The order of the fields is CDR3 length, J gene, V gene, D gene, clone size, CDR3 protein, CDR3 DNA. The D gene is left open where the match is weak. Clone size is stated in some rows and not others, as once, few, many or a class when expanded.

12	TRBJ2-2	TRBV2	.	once	CASKMDTGELFF	TGTGCCAGCAAAATGGATACCGGGGAGCTGTTTTTT
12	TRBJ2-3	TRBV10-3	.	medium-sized	CAISGLTDTQYF	TGTGCCATCAGTGGACTCACAGATACGCAGTATTTT
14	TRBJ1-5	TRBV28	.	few	CASIDRTAIQPQHF	TGTGCCAGCATCGATCGCACTGCGATTCAGCCCCAGCATTTT
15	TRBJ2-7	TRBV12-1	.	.	CASSLPRGRSYEQYF	TGTGCCAGCAGCTTACCGCGGGGAAGGTCCTACGAGCAGTACTTC
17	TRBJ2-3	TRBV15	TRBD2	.	CATSRGGSVAGTDTQYF	TGTGCCACCAGCAGGGGTGGTTCAGTAGCGGGCACCGATACGCAGTATTTT
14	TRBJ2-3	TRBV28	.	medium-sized	CASSLGRLTDTQYF	TGTGCCAGCAGTTTGGGTAGACTCACAGATACGCAGTATTTT
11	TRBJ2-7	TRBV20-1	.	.	CSAERGYEQYF	TGCAGTGCTGAAAGGGGCTACGAGCAGTACTTC
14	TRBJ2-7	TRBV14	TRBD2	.	CASSQSSGSYEQYF	TGTGCCAGCAGCCAATCGAGCGGGAGCTACGAGCAGTACTTC
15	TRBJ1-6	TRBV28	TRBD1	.	CASSLLGQGTSPLHF	TGTGCCAGCAGTTTGCTGGGACAGGGAACTTCACCCCTCCACTTT
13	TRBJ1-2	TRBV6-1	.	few	CASSEYQAAGYTF	TGTGCCAGCAGTGAATATCAGGCCGCTGGCTACACCTTC
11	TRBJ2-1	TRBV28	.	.	CASTSGNEQFF	TGTGCCAGCACCTCAGGCAATGAGCAGTTCTTC
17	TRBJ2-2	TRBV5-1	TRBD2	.	CASSLGTSVTNTGELFF	TGCGCCAGCAGCTTAGGGACTAGCGTGACAAACACCGGGGAGCTGTTTTTT
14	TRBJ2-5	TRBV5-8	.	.	CASSFGGLGETQYF	TGTGCCAGCAGCTTCGGGGGGCTGGGGGAGACCCAGTACTTC
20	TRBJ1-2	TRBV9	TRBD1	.	CASSDRRPTSPGTGKGGYTF	TGTGCCAGCAGCGATAGAAGACCAACTAGTCCCGGGACAGGGAAAGGGGGCTACACCTTC
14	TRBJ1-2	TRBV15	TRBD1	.	CATRKDREDYGYTF	TGTGCCACCAGAAAGGACAGGGAAGACTATGGCTACACCTTC
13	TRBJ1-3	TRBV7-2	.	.	CVSSLRQGSTIYF	TGTGTCAGCAGCTTAAGGCAGGGTAGCACCATATATTTT
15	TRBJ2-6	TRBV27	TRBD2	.	CGTSGVYSGANVLTF	TGTGGGACTAGCGGGGTGTACTCTGGGGCCAACGTCCTGACTTTC
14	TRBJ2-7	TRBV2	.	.	CASRVLEGVYEQYF	TGTGCCAGCAGAGTGCTGGAAGGAGTGTACGAGCAGTACTTC
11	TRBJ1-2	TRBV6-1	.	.	CASSLNYGYTF	TGTGCCAGCAGCCTAAACTATGGCTACACCTTC
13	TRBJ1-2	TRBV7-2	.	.	CASKPGGGYGYTF	TGTGCCAGCAAGCCCGGGGGGGGATATGGCTACACCTTC
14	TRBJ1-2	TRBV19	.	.	CASSRLQANYGYTF	TGTGCCAGCTCCCGACTTCAGGCTAACTATGGCTACACCTTC
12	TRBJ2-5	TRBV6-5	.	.	CASSGQGKTQYF	TGTGCCAGCTCTGGGCAGGGGAAGACCCAGTACTTC
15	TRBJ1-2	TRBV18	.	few	CASSDQIQGGFGYTF	TGTGCCAGCTCCGACCAGATACAGGGAGGTTTCGGCTACACCTTC
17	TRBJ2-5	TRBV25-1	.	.	CASSESRGSITQETQYF	TGTGCCAGCAGTGAATCCCGAGGATCGATTACCCAAGAGACCCAGTACTTC
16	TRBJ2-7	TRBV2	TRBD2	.	CASTSARIAGLYEQYF	TGTGCCAGCACCTCAGCTAGGATAGCGGGACTCTACGAGCAGTACTTC
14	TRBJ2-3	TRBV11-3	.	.	CASSLGSSTDTQYF	TGTGCCAGCAGCTTAGGTTCTAGCACAGATACGCAGTATTTT
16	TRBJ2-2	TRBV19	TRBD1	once	CASSRGQGLATGELFF	TGTGCCAGTAGCCGCGGACAGGGGCTTGCCACCGGGGAGCTGTTTTTT
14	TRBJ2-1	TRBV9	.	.	CASSLDGIYNEQFF	TGTGCCAGCAGCCTCGACGGGATCTACAATGAGCAGTTCTTC
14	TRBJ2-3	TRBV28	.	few	CASSFTGMTDTQYF	TGTGCCAGCAGTTTCACAGGGATGACAGATACGCAGTATTTT
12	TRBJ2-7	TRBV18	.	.	CASSPSNYEQYF	TGTGCCAGCTCACCTTCTAATTACGAGCAGTACTTC
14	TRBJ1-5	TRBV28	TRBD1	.	CASSQTGGNQPQHF	TGTGCCAGCAGCCAAACAGGGGGAAATCAGCCCCAGCATTTT